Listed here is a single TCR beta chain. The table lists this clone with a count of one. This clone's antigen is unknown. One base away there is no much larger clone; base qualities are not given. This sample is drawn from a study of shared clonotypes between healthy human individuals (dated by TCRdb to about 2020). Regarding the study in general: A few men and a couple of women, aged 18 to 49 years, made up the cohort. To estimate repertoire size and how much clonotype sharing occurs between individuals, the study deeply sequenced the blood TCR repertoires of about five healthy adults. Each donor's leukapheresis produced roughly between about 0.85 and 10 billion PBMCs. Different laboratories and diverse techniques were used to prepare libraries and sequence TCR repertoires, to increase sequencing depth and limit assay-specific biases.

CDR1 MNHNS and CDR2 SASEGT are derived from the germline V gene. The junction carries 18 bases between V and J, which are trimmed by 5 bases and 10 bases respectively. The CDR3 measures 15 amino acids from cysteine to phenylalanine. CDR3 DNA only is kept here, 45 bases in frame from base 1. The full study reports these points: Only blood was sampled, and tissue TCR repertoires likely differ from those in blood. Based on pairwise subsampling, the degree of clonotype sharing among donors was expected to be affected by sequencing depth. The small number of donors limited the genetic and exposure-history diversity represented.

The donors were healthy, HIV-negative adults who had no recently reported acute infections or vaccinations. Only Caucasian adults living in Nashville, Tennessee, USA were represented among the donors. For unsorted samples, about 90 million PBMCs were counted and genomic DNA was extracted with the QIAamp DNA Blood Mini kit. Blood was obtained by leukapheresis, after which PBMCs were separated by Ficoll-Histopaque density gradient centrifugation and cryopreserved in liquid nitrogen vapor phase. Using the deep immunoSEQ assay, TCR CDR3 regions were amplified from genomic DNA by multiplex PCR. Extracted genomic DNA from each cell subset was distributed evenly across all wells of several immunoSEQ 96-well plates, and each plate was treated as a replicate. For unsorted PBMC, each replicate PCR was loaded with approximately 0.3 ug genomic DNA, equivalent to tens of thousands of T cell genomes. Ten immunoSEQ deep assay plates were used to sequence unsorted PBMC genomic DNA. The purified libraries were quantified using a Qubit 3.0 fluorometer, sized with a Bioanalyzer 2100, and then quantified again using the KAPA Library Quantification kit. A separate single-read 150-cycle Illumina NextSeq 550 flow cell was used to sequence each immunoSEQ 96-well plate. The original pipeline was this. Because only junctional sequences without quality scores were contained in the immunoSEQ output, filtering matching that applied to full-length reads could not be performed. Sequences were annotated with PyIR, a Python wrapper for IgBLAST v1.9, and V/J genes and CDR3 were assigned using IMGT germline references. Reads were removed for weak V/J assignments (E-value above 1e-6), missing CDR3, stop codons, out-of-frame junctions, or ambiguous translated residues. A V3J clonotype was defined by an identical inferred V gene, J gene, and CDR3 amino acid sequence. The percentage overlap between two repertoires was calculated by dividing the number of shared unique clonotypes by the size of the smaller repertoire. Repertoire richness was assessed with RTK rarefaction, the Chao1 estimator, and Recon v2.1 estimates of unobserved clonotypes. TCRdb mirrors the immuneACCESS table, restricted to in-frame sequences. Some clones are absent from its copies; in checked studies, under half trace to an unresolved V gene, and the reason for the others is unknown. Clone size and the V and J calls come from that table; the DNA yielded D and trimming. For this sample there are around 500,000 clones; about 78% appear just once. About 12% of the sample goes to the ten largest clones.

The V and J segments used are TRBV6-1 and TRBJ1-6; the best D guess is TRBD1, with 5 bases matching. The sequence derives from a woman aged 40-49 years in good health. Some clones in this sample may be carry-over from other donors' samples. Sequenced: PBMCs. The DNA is TGTGCCAGCAGTAATACTGGGACGATTGGATCACCCCTCCACTTT. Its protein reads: CASSNTGTIGSPLHF.